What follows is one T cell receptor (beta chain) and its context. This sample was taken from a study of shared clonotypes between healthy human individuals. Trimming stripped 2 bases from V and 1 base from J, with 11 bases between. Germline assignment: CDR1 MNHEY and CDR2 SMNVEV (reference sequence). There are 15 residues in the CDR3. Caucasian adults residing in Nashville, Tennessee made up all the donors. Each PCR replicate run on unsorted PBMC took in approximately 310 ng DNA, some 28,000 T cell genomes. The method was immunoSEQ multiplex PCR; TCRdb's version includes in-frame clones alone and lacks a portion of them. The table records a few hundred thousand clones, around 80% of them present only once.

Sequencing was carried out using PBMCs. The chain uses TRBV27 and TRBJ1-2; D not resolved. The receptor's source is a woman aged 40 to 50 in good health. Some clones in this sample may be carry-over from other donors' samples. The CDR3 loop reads CASSLGRWGNYGYTF. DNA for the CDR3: TGTGCCAGCAGTTTAGGCAGGTGGGGTAACTATGGCTACACCTTC.